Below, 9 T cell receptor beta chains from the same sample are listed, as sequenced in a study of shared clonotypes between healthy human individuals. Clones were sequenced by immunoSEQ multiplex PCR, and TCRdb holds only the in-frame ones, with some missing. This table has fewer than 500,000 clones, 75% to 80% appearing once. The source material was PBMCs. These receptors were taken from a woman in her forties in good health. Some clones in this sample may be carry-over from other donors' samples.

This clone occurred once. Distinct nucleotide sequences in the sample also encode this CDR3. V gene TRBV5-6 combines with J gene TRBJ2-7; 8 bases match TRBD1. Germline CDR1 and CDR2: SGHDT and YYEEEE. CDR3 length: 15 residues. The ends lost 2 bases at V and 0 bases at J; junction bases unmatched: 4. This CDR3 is CASSLTGGLSYEQYF. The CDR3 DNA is TGTGCCAGCAGCTTAACAGGGGGACTCTCCTACGAGCAGTACTTC. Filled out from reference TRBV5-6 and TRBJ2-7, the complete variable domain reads DAGVTQSPTHLIKTRGQQVTLRCSPKSGHDTVSWYQQALGQGPQFIFQYYEEEERQRGNFPDRFSGHQFPNYSSELNVNALLLGDSALYLCASSLTGGLSYEQYFGPGTRLTVT.

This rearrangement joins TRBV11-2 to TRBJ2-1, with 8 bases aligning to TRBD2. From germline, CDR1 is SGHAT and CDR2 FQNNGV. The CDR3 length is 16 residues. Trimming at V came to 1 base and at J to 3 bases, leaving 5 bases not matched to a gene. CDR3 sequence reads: CASSLVVAGSYNEQFF. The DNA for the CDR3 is TGTGCCAGCAGCTTAGTAGTAGCGGGAAGCTACAATGAGCAGTTCTTC.

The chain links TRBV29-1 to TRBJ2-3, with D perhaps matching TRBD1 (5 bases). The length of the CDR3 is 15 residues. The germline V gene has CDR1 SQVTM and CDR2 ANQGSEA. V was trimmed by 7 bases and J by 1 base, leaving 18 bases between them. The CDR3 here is CSGGIAGPGTDTQYF. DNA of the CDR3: TGCAGCGGAGGAATCGCAGGGCCCGGCACAGATACGCAGTATTTT.

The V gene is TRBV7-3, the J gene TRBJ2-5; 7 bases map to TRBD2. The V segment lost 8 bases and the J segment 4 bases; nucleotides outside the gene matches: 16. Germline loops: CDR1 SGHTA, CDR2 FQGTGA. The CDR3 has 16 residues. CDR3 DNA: TGTGCCAGCTTACGGACTGAGGCTAGCGGAGGAGAGACCCAGTACTTC. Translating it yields CASLRTEASGGETQYF.

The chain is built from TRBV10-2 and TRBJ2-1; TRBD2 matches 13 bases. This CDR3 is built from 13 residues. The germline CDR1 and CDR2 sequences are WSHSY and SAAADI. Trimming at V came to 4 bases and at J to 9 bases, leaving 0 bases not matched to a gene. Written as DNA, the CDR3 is TGCGCCAGCAGTGGACTAGCGGGGGGTGAGCAGTTCTTC. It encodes CASSGLAGGEQFF.

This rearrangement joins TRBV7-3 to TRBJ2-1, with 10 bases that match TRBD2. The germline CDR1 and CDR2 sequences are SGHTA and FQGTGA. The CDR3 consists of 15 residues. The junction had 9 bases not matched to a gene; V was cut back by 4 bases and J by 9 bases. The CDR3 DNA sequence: TGTGCCAGCAGCTCCGGGGCTAGCGGGAGAAGTGAGCAGTTCTTC. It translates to CASSSGASGRSEQFF. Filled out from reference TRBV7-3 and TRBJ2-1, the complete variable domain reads GAGVSQTPSNKVTEKGKYVELRCDPISGHTALYWYRQSLGQGPEFLIYFQGTGAADDSGLPNDRFFAVRPEGSVSTLKIQRTERGDSAVYLCASSSGASGRSEQFFGPGTRLTVL.

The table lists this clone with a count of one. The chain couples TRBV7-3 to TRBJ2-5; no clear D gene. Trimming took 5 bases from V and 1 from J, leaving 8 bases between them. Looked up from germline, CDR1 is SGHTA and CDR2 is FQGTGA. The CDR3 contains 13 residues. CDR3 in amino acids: CASSMDRQETQYF. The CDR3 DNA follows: TGTGCCAGCAGCATGGACCGCCAAGAGACCCAGTACTTC.

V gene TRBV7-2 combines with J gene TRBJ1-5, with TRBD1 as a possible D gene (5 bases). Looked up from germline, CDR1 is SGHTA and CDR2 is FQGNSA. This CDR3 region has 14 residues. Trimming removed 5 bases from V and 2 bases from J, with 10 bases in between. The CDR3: CASSQSTGNQPQHF. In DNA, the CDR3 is TGTGCCAGCAGCCAGTCGACAGGCAATCAGCCCCAGCATTTT.

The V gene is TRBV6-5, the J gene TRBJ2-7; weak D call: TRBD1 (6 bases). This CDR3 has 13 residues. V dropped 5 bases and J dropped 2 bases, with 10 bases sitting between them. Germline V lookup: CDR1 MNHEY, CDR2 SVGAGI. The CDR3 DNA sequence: TGTGCCAGCAGTGGACAGAGTACCTACGAGCAGTACTTC. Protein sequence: CASSGQSTYEQYF.